This T cell receptor (beta chain) was found in a study of regulatory T cells in long-lasting Graves disease. Time point: persistent/refractory GD, antithyroid drugs over 5 years with positive TRAb. The TCR library was prepared using RNA isolated from PBMCs. EDTA tubes received around 9 milliliters of drawn peripheral blood. Study findings and constraints: The persistent group shared 2,741 public clonotypes, more than the approximately 880 shared by new patients.

Germline V gene sequence: CDR1 MRHNA, CDR2 SNTAGT. The CDR3 is made up of 13 amino acids. Trimming removed 8 bases from V and 4 bases from J; junction bases left unmatched: 7. Relying on iRepertoire HTBI primers and Arm-PCR of CDR3 regions, the team built TCR beta libraries. Authors' data handling: In the combined samples, around 60 TRBV and 14 TRBJ segments were identified. TCRdb reprocessed the multiplex PCR reads via MiXCR and lists one record per CDR3 protein. The V and J calls and clone size are TCRdb's, not the authors'. The table has roughly 490,000 distinct CDR3 sequences, roughly 23% seen once. As to this clonotype: The antigen is not known. A read error is possible here, since a much larger clone lies one base away.

The sequence was collected from a female donor with Graves disease. The sequenced sample was peripheral blood mononuclear cells (PBMCs), obtained when the disease was refractory, from a patient treated with antithyroid drugs. This chain uses TRBV6-4 with TRBJ1-1; 7 bases are shared with TRBD1. CDR3 in DNA: TGTGCCAGCGGTAACGACAGGGCCACTGAAGCTTTCTTT. This translates into CASGNDRATEAFF.